The 9 T cell receptor beta chains in this list originate from one sample, sequenced in a study of cytomegalovirus exposure and HLA in healthy donors. The PCR made use of 60 Vbeta and 13 Jbeta primers. The repertoire was sequenced with immunoSEQ multiplex PCR; TCRdb's copy has only in-frame clones and lacks some. The sample contains over 150,000 clones, 65% to 80% of which appear only once. Sequenced sample: PBMCs. The receptors originated from a man between 18 and 35 years old in good health and CMV-seronegative.

The V gene is TRBV6-1, the J gene TRBJ2-1; 7 bases match TRBD1. From germline, CDR1 is MNHNS and CDR2 SASEGT. The CDR3 covers 13 residues. V was clipped by 2 bases and J by 12 bases; unmatched bases: 7. The CDR3 reads CASSESRGLGQFF. The CDR3, as DNA: TGTGCCAGCAGTGAATCTAGGGGGCTGGGGCAGTTCTTC.

CDR3 residues: CASSLGVATNQPQHF. The CDR3 nucleotides read TGTGCCAGCAGCTTAGGGGTAGCTACCAATCAGCCCCAGCATTTT. The gene calls are TRBV7-9 and TRBJ1-5, with D unclear. The CDR3 consists of 15 residues. Germline CDR1 and CDR2: SEHNR and FQNEAQ (reference sequence). The V end was cut by 1 base, the J end by 3 bases, with 10 bases between.

This chain links TRBV2 with TRBJ2-7; the match to TRBD2 covers 8 bases. Per germline, CDR1 SNHLY and CDR2 FYNNEI. This CDR3 comprises 15 residues. CDR3 residues: CGTKVRGLGSYEQYV. CDR3 nucleotides: TGTGGCACCAAGGTCCGGGGACTAGGATCCTACGAGCAGTACGTC.

The chain has TRBV7-6 and TRBJ1-5; D gene unclear. The CDR3 is 13 residues long. The V end lost 4 bases, the J end lost 3 bases, and 7 bases lay between the germline ends. Germline values: CDR1 SGHVS, CDR2 FNYEAQ. The CDR3 loop is CASSSSVNQPQHF. Here the CDR3 DNA reads TGTGCCAGCAGCTCATCAGTCAATCAGCCCCAGCATTTT.

The V and J genes are TRBV5-6 and TRBJ1-1; D gene unclear. The V end was cut by 0 bases, the J end by 4 bases, with 10 bases between. Germline V gene lookup returns CDR1 SGHDT and CDR2 YYEEEE. The CDR3 has 14 residues. The CDR3 bases are TGTGCCAGCAGCTTGGGATCCGGGGTCACTGAAGCTTTCTTT. Its translation: CASSLGSGVTEAFF.

The chain has TRBV7-3 and TRBJ1-3; D gene uncertain. CDR3 size: 13 residues. V was pared by 5 bases and J by 0 bases, with 5 bases between. CDR1 and CDR2 (germline): SGHTA, FQGTGA. CDR3 nucleotide sequence: TGTGCCAGCAGCCTGAGCTCTGGAAACACCATATATTTT. Translating it yields CASSLSSGNTIYF.

V gene TRBV7-6 combines with J gene TRBJ2-3; TRBD2 aligns across 8 bases. Trimming took 1 base from V and 4 from J; bases not matched to a gene: 4. The CDR3 has 15 amino acids. CDR1 and CDR2 (germline): SGHVS, FNYEAQ. The CDR3 bases are TGTGCCAGCAGCTTAGTGCGGGGGGACTCAGATACGCAGTATTTT. Amino acids: CASSLVRGDSDTQYF.

The chain links TRBV6-1 to TRBJ1-1; 7 bases align to TRBD1. CDR3 size: 14 residues. Germline V CDR1 and CDR2: MNHNS, SASEGT. With 5 bases clipped from V and 3 bases from J, the junction kept 6 bases outside the gene matches. This chain's CDR3 is CASSSGGTDTEAFF. The CDR3, as DNA: TGTGCCAGCAGTTCAGGGGGGACGGACACTGAAGCTTTCTTT.

The rearrangement links TRBV27 to TRBJ1-2; D remains unclear. Per the germline V gene, CDR1 is MNHEY and CDR2 is SMNVEV (reference sequence). V was shortened by 3 bases and J by 3 bases, with 11 bases between the two germline ends. The CDR3 is made up of 14 amino acids. CDR3 loop: CASSFSLSHYGYTF. In nucleotides, the CDR3 is TGTGCCAGCAGTTTTAGCCTATCCCACTATGGCTACACCTTC.